These 30 T cell receptor beta chains were sequenced from one sample in a study of OX40 agonist ivuxolimab in advanced cancers. Assay: immunoSEQ multiplex PCR; the TCRdb copy retains only in-frame clones and omits some. Counted here are more than 45,000 clones, 82% occurring once; the ten biggest clones make up roughly 1.5%. The sequences come from CD4+ or CD8+ T cells sorted from blood, collected in a trial of the OX40 agonist ivuxolimab. All receptors come from an adult with an advanced solid tumor such as melanoma, head and neck, liver or kidney cancer.

This clone was observed once. The V gene is TRBV30, the J gene TRBJ1-2; D gene ambiguous. CDR1 GTSNPN and CDR2 SVGIG come from the germline V gene (reference sequence). The CDR3 runs 11 residues. Trimming cost V 3 bases and J 7 bases, with 9 bases left between them. The CDR3 nucleotides are TGTGCCTGGAGCAGGATAACTGGCTACACCTTC. Translated: CAWSRITGYTF. Supplemented by reference TRBV30 and TRBJ1-2, the full variable domain reads SQTIHQWPATLVQPVGSPLSLECTVEGTSNPNLYWYRQAAGRGLQLLFYSVGIGQISSEVPQNLSASRPQDRQFILSSKKLLLSDSGFYLCAWSRITGYTFGSGTRLTVV.

The chain is built from TRBV27 and TRBJ2-7; the match to TRBD2 covers 8 bases. The ends lost 3 bases at V and 5 bases at J; junction bases unmatched: 3. The CDR3 consists of 13 residues. Germline-derived CDR1 and CDR2 are MNHEY and SMNVEV (reference sequence). CDR3 nucleotides: TGTGCCAGCAGTTTTGGACTAGCAGACGAGCAGTACTTC. Amino acid sequence: CASSFGLADEQYF.

This clone came up once. The rearrangement links TRBV5-1 to TRBJ2-2, with D tentatively TRBD1 (5 bases). Germline V gene lookup returns CDR1 SGHRS and CDR2 YFSETQ. This CDR3 is 13 amino acids long. V was pared by 2 bases and J by 6 bases, with 8 bases between. CDR3 in amino acids: CASSLQVPGELFF. CDR3 in DNA: TGCGCCAGCAGCTTACAGGTCCCCGGGGAGCTGTTTTTT.

A few counts support this clone. Germline and junction disagree at one end, which may indicate a read error. The J gene is TRBJ2-2, the V gene TRBV5-4, with D maybe TRBD1 (5 bases). The CDR3 consists of 17 residues. Germline values: CDR1 SGHNT, CDR2 YYREEE (reference sequence). DNA for the CDR3: TGTGCCAGCAGTTTGGAATGGAACAGGCTCAACACCGGGGAGCTGTTTTTT. Residues: CASSLEWNRLNTGELFF.

This chain joins TRBV5-1 and TRBJ2-1; D uncertain. V shed 0 bases and J shed 3 bases, with 13 bases lying between them. The CDR3 has 16 amino acids. Per the germline V gene, CDR1 is SGHRS and CDR2 is YFSETQ. The CDR3 DNA is TGCGCCAGCAGCTTGGCCGCCACCACCGACTACAATGAGCAGTTCTTC. It codes for CASSLAATTDYNEQFF. Filled out from reference TRBV5-1 and TRBJ2-1, the complete variable domain reads KAGVTQTPRYLIKTRGQQVTLSCSPISGHRSVSWYQQTPGQGLQFLFEYFSETQRNKGNFPGRFSGRQFSNSRSEMNVSTLELGDSALYLCASSLAATTDYNEQFFGPGTRLTVL.

Of note for this clone: A junction boundary mismatches the germline segment, possibly from a read error. This chain links TRBV18 with TRBJ2-7; TRBD2 is a possible D gene (6 bases). This CDR3 has 15 amino acids. Germline CDR1 reads KGHSH; CDR2 reads LQKENI. This CDR3 is CASSPSGGFSSEQYF. In nucleotides, the CDR3 is TGTGCCAGCTCACCGAGTGGAGGGTTTTCCTCCGAGCAGTACTTC.

This chain uses TRBV7-2 with TRBJ2-1; no clear D. Trimming removed 2 bases from V and 4 bases from J, with 12 bases in between. The CDR3 is made up of 15 amino acids. Germline CDR1 SGHTA, CDR2 FQGNSA. In DNA, the CDR3 is TGTGCCAGCAGCTTAACGCAGTACCCTTACAATGAGCAGTTCTTC. Translation gives CASSLTQYPYNEQFF.

The chain joins TRBV9 to TRBJ2-3; D gene unclear. The CDR3 is 12 residues long. Between the trimmed V and J ends, which lost 1 base and 3 bases, there was a span of 3 bases. Germline V gene data show CDR1 as SGDLS and CDR2 as YYNGEE. This CDR3 reads CASSVLTDTQYF. The CDR3 DNA is TGTGCCAGCAGCGTACTTACAGATACGCAGTATTTT. Using reference TRBV9 and TRBJ2-3 for the parts outside the CDR3, the full variable domain is DSGVTQTPKHLITATGQRVTLRCSPRSGDLSVYWYQQSLDQGLQFLIQYYNGEERAKGNILERFSAQQFPDLHSELNLSSLELGDSALYFCASSVLTDTQYFGPGTRLTVL.

V is TRBV18 and J is TRBJ2-3; D tentatively fits TRBD1 or TRBD2 (6 bases each). Trimming stripped 2 bases from V and 0 bases from J, with 12 bases between. Germline V lookup: CDR1 KGHSH, CDR2 LQKENI. The CDR3 sequence is 16 residues long. The CDR3 here is CASSPNGGASTDTQYF. The DNA of the CDR3 is TGTGCCAGCTCACCAAACGGGGGCGCAAGCACAGATACGCAGTATTTT. Full variable domain (outside the CDR3, taken from reference TRBV18 and TRBJ2-3): NAGVMQNPRHLVRRRGQEARLRCSPMKGHSHVYWYRQLPEEGLKFMVYLQKENIIDESGMPKERFSAEFPKEGPSILRIQQVVRGDSAAYFCASSPNGGASTDTQYFGPGTRLTVL.

The chain is built from TRBV9 and TRBJ2-3; D perhaps matches TRBD2 (7 bases). This CDR3 comprises 17 residues. The V gene lost 3 bases and the J gene lost 3 bases, with 20 bases spanning the gap. CDR1 SGDLS and CDR2 YYNGEE come from the germline V gene. The CDR3 loop reads CASSARAGGGLTDTQYF. CDR3 in DNA: TGTGCCAGCAGCGCCCGTGCTGGGGGGGGGCTTACAGATACGCAGTATTTT.

This clone has just one count. This sequence joins TRBV18 and TRBJ1-5; TRBD1 matches 8 bases. The V and J ends lost 8 bases and 6 bases, in that order; junction bases with no gene match: 12. The V gene's germline CDR1 is KGHSH and CDR2 LQKENI. The CDR3 sequence is 15 residues long. CDR3 loop: CASAGQGRGSQPQHF. For the CDR3, the DNA is TGTGCCAGCGCTGGACAGGGAAGAGGGAGTCAGCCCCAGCATTTT. Filled out from reference TRBV18 and TRBJ1-5, the complete variable domain reads NAGVMQNPRHLVRRRGQEARLRCSPMKGHSHVYWYRQLPEEGLKFMVYLQKENIIDESGMPKERFSAEFPKEGPSILRIQQVVRGDSAAYFCASAGQGRGSQPQHFGDGTRLSIL.

This chain joins TRBV30 and TRBJ2-7, with D unclear. Trimming took 3 bases from V and 3 from J, leaving 12 bases between them. CDR1 and CDR2 (germline): GTSNPN, SVGIG (reference sequence). The CDR3 loop spans 13 amino acids. The CDR3 protein is CAWRVSPFYEQYF. In DNA form, the CDR3 reads TGTGCCTGGAGAGTATCCCCATTCTACGAGCAGTACTTC.

This sequence joins TRBV9 and TRBJ2-7; weak D call: TRBD1 (5 bases). This CDR3 has 15 residues. Germline lookup yields CDR1 SGDLS and CDR2 YYNGEE. Trimming took 4 bases from V and 1 from J, leaving 15 bases between them. CDR3 loop: CASSPHVGASYEQYF. The CDR3 bases are TGTGCCAGCAGCCCCCACGTTGGGGCTTCCTACGAGCAGTACTTC.

This rearrangement joins TRBV5-1 to TRBJ2-5; weak D call: TRBD1 (6 bases). V lost 2 bases and J lost 4, with 15 bases in between. The CDR3 runs 15 residues. Germline V CDR1 and CDR2: SGHRS, YFSETQ. CDR3 protein: CASSLQGSTAETQYF. DNA of the CDR3: TGCGCCAGCAGCTTACAGGGTTCGACAGCAGAGACCCAGTACTTC.

CDR3 DNA sequence: TGTGCCAGCAGTGGTACAGGGGCCCGTCTTCGCTCTGGAAACACCATATATTTT. This codes for CASSGTGARLRSGNTIYF. The chain is built from TRBV6-1 and TRBJ1-3; 7 bases align to TRBD1. Looked up from germline, CDR1 is MNHNS and CDR2 is SASEGT. The CDR3 contains 18 residues. With V trimmed by 4 bases and J by 0 bases, 12 bases remained unmatched.

This chain connects TRBV27 to TRBJ2-1; no clear D. CDR3 length equals 15 residues. Germline assignment: CDR1 MNHEY and CDR2 SMNVEV (reference sequence). With 5 bases removed from V and 1 base from J, the gap between germline ends came to 12 bases. This CDR3 reads CASSASYESYNEQFF. As DNA, the CDR3 is TGTGCCAGCAGTGCCAGTTATGAATCCTACAATGAGCAGTTCTTC.

The chain employs TRBV5-1 and TRBJ1-4; the match to TRBD1 covers 7 bases. The length of the CDR3 is 17 residues. From germline, CDR1 is SGHRS and CDR2 YFSETQ. J was trimmed by 0 bases and V by 4 bases; bases with no gene match: 9. The CDR3 sequence is CASSPRTGVATNEKLFF. Here the CDR3 DNA reads TGCGCCAGCAGCCCCCGGACAGGAGTAGCAACTAATGAAAAACTGTTTTTT.

This clone came up once. This sequence joins TRBV9 and TRBJ2-5; no firm D call. The V gene lost 3 bases and the J gene lost 3 bases, with 12 bases spanning the gap. Germline CDR1 and CDR2: SGDLS and YYNGEE. This CDR3 comprises 14 residues. CDR3 sequence: CASSGGFSKETQYF. As DNA, the CDR3 is TGTGCCAGCAGCGGCGGTTTCAGCAAAGAGACCCAGTACTTC.

The chain carries TRBV7-9 and TRBJ2-1; 9 bases match TRBD2. CDR1 is SEHNR and CDR2 is FQNEAQ in the germline V gene (reference sequence). The trim removed 4 bases at V and 16 bases at J, leaving 11 bases unmatched. This CDR3 is built from 13 residues. In nucleotides, the CDR3 is TGTGCCAGCAGCTCTTACGTAGCGGGAGAACCCTTCTTC. It translates to CASSSYVAGEPFF.

The genes are TRBV5-1 and TRBJ2-7; D is perhaps TRBD2 (5 bases). V gave up 0 bases and J gave up 5 bases, with 9 bases separating them. In germline, CDR1 is SGHRS, CDR2 YFSETQ. The CDR3 has 13 amino acids. CDR3 residues: CASSLVEGNEQYF. For the CDR3, the DNA is TGCGCCAGCAGCTTGGTTGAGGGCAACGAGCAGTACTTC.

The V and J genes are TRBV7-9 and TRBJ1-3; weak D call: TRBD1 (5 bases). With 0 bases removed from V and 4 bases from J, the gap between germline ends came to 10 bases. The CDR3 has 15 residues. Germline CDR1 is SEHNR and CDR2 is FQNEAQ (reference sequence). As DNA, the CDR3 is TGTGCCAGCAGCTTAGCGATGACAGCCGGAAACACCATATATTTT. This encodes CASSLAMTAGNTIYF.

The chain links TRBV6-1 to TRBJ1-2; D not certain. The V end was cut by 6 bases, the J end by 2 bases, with 16 bases between. The CDR3 contains 15 residues. Germline CDR1 reads MNHNS; CDR2 reads SASEGT. The CDR3, as DNA: TGTGCCAGCAGGCTGACCTCCGGGGAGAACTATGGCTACACCTTC. Its protein product is CASRLTSGENYGYTF.

The rearrangement joins TRBV30 to TRBJ1-2; D perhaps matches TRBD1 (5 bases). V was pared by 4 bases and J by 2 bases, with 17 bases between. The germline V gene encodes CDR1 GTSNPN and CDR2 SVGIG (reference sequence). The CDR3 has 15 amino acids. CDR3 sequence (DNA): TGTGCCTGGAATTTGAGAGGGCGGGGGAACTATGGCTACACCTTC. Amino acid sequence: CAWNLRGRGNYGYTF.

The chain recombines TRBV30 with TRBJ2-7; 7 bases align to TRBD1. Germline V gene data show CDR1 as GTSNPN and CDR2 as SVGIG (reference sequence). Trimming took 4 bases from V and 1 from J; bases not matched to a gene: 7. The CDR3 is 14 residues long. CDR3 loop: CAWTRDSPSYEQYF. CDR3 sequence (DNA): TGTGCCTGGACACGGGACAGCCCGTCCTACGAGCAGTACTTC.

This clone has just a few counts. J is TRBJ2-1 and V is TRBV6-5; maybe TRBD2 (6 bases). Deletions cut 2 bases from V and 0 bases from J, with 8 bases between. This CDR3 comprises 15 residues. Germline V lookup: CDR1 MNHEY, CDR2 SVGAGI. The CDR3 sequence is CASSYAGSSYNEQFF. CDR3 coding DNA: TGTGCCAGCAGTTACGCGGGGAGCTCCTACAATGAGCAGTTCTTC.

The CDR3 spells CAWSVRGPNTEAFF. In DNA, the CDR3 is TGTGCCTGGAGTGTCAGGGGGCCGAACACTGAAGCTTTCTTT. The chain is built from TRBV30 and TRBJ1-1; 8 nucleotides agree with TRBD1. This CDR3 has 14 residues. J was trimmed by 1 base and V by 0 bases; bases with no gene match: 1. Germline values: CDR1 GTSNPN, CDR2 SVGIG (reference sequence).

The J gene is TRBJ2-6, the V gene TRBV4-1; a weak D match, TRBD2 (6 bases). Per the germline V gene, CDR1 is MGHRA and CDR2 is YSYEKL. V lost 2 bases, J lost 0 bases, and 14 bases lay in between. This CDR3 has 18 residues. DNA for the CDR3: TGCGCCAGCAGCCAAATTGGAGGGGATAGCTCTGGGGCCAACGTCCTGACTTTC. Amino acids: CASSQIGGDSSGANVLTF.

The gene calls are TRBV9 and TRBJ2-1; unclear D gene. The V gene's germline CDR1 is SGDLS and CDR2 YYNGEE. The CDR3 consists of 15 residues. V dropped 4 bases and J dropped 0 bases, with 11 bases sitting between them. CDR3 nucleotides: TGTGCCAGCAGCCTTCTGGGAAGCTCCTACAATGAGCAGTTCTTC. The encoded protein is CASSLLGSSYNEQFF.

The chain carries TRBV4-1 and TRBJ1-1; D perhaps matches TRBD1 (6 bases). The ends were cut back, 0 bases at V and 7 bases at J, with 12 bases in the middle. This CDR3 region has 14 residues. Germline values: CDR1 MGHRA, CDR2 YSYEKL. CDR3 sequence reads: CASSQEPGVGEAFF. The CDR3, as DNA: TGCGCCAGCAGCCAAGAACCAGGGGTGGGTGAAGCTTTCTTT.

The chain links TRBV19 to TRBJ1-1; D is unclear. The germline CDR1 and CDR2 sequences are LNHDA and SQIVND (reference sequence). V was clipped by 5 bases and J by 3 bases, with 7 bases between them. This CDR3 comprises 12 residues. The chain's CDR3 is CASSRAYTEAFF. CDR3 in DNA: TGTGCCAGTAGTCGGGCATACACTGAAGCTTTCTTT.